This T cell receptor beta chain was recorded in a study of CD8+ T cells in alopecia areata. Background on the study: In an open-label trial, patients got 5 to 10 mg tofacitinib twice daily. Study-wide findings and caveats: Against the mouse data, patients shared TCRs less clearly, possibly for HLA reasons. On tofacitinib, scalp and blood still held many of the expanded lesional clones.

V gave up 3 bases and J gave up 3 bases, with 12 bases separating them. The CDR3 consists of 14 residues. Per the germline V gene, CDR1 is MNHEY and CDR2 is SMNVEV (reference sequence). Notes on this clone: The antigen is unknown.

Treatment here: oral pan-JAK inhibitor, 5-10 mg twice daily. Extracted RNA was reverse transcribed, and the resulting cDNA served as sequencing template. Libraries were prepared by immunoSEQ multiplex PCR; TCRdb keeps only in-frame clonotypes and omits some of them. The sample lists about 140,000 clones, about 88% seen once, with about 12% in the top ten. The chain couples TRBV27 to TRBJ2-7; D gene ambiguous. The receptor comes from a human donor with alopecia areata. Sequencing was performed on CD8+ T cells sorted from blood, taken at week 4, from a patient treated with tofacitinib. The DNA of the CDR3 is TGTGCCAGCAGTTTGGGCAGAACGGACTACGAGCAGTACTTC. Translated, it gives CASSLGRTDYEQYF.